A selection of T cell receptor beta chains follows, all from one sample in a study of blood T cell repertoires in COVID-19. Clones were sequenced by immunoSEQ multiplex PCR, and TCRdb holds only the in-frame ones, with some missing. This sample has around 310,000 clones, with around 90% found just once. The sequenced material came from peripheral blood. Every receptor here comes from a middle-aged woman with COVID-19, enrolled during active disease. Each CDR3 is given with its conserved first and last residue. A D gene is named only where the DNA matches it firmly. Size is omitted from some rows. Given values are once, few, many or a class for expanded clones.

D gene	CDR3 length	clone size	V gene	J gene	CDR3 protein	CDR3 DNA
NA	14	NA	TRBV30	TRBJ1-2	CAWSSKDSYRGYTF	TGTGCCTGGAGTAGTAAGGACTCCTATAGGGGCTACACCTTC
NA	14	NA	TRBV18	TRBJ2-7	CASTASDSSGEQYF	TGTGCCAGCACCGCTAGCGACTCGTCGGGCGAGCAGTACTTC
TRBD2	15	NA	TRBV7-2	TRBJ2-6	CASSLSGAGANVLTF	TGTGCCAGCAGCTTAAGCGGGGCTGGGGCCAACGTCCTGACTTTC
NA	14	NA	TRBV6-6	TRBJ1-1	CASSYVRGETEAFF	TGTGCCAGCAGTTACGTGCGGGGAGAAACTGAAGCTTTCTTT
TRBD2	17	NA	TRBV27	TRBJ2-3	CASSAGLAGFGSDTQYF	TGTGCCAGCAGTGCGGGGCTAGCGGGGTTCGGCTCAGATACGCAGTATTTT
NA	14	NA	TRBV7-8	TRBJ2-2	CASSLVPSGGELFF	TGTGCCAGCAGCTTAGTACCTTCGGGCGGGGAGCTGTTTTTT
TRBD1	14	NA	TRBV5-1	TRBJ2-7	CASSLDRGFYEQYF	TGCGCCAGCAGCTTGGACAGGGGATTCTACGAGCAGTACTTC
TRBD1	12	NA	TRBV12-5	TRBJ1-1	CASGRDSPEAFF	TGTGCTAGTGGCCGGGACAGCCCTGAAGCTTTCTTT
TRBD2	15	NA	TRBV5-1	TRBJ2-5	CASSLVGTSGETQYF	TGCGCCAGCAGCTTGGTGGGGACTAGCGGGGAGACCCAGTACTTC
TRBD1	15	NA	TRBV6-6	TRBJ1-4	CASCLQGAANEKLFF	TGTGCCAGCTGCTTACAGGGGGCAGCTAATGAAAAACTGTTTTTT
NA	11	NA	TRBV29-1	TRBJ1-2	CSAFPVLGYTF	TGCAGCGCCTTTCCCGTTTTGGGCTACACCTTC
NA	14	NA	TRBV24-1	TRBJ2-5	CATSEQGFRETQYF	TGTGCCACCAGTGAGCAGGGTTTTAGGGAGACCCAGTACTTC
TRBD2	17	once	TRBV19	TRBJ2-1	CASSITGTSGPYNEQFF	TGTGCCAGTAGTATAACCGGGACTAGCGGGCCCTACAATGAGCAGTTCTTC
NA	14	once	TRBV30	TRBJ1-2	CAWRGRFLHYGYTF	TGTGCCTGGAGAGGGAGGTTTCTCCACTATGGCTACACCTTC
TRBD1	12	NA	TRBV7-9	TRBJ1-1	CATRDSWTEAFF	TGTGCCACCCGGGACAGTTGGACTGAAGCTTTCTTT
TRBD1	13	NA	TRBV7-9	TRBJ1-2	CASSRTGAYGYTF	TGTGCCAGCAGCCGGACAGGAGCCTATGGCTACACCTTC
TRBD1	16	NA	TRBV5-6	TRBJ1-5	CASSLNRGQGNQPQHF	TGTGCCAGCAGCTTGAACAGGGGGCAAGGCAATCAGCCCCAGCATTTT
NA	14	once	TRBV13	TRBJ2-1	CASTEGAGWDEQFF	TGTGCCAGCACCGAAGGGGCCGGGTGGGATGAGCAGTTCTTC
NA	14	few	TRBV29-1	TRBJ1-2	CSTYTRGLGYGYTF	TGCAGCACCTACACCCGGGGACTCGGCTATGGCTACACCTTC
NA	18	few	TRBV19	TRBJ1-3	CASQSIGRGGLGGNTIYF	TGTGCCAGCCAGAGCATCGGCAGGGGCGGCCTCGGGGGAAACACCATATATTTT
TRBD2	16	NA	TRBV15	TRBJ2-7	CATSSANGLEPYEQYF	TGTGCCACCAGCAGCGCAAATGGACTAGAGCCCTACGAGCAGTACTTC
TRBD2	17	NA	TRBV2	TRBJ2-3	CASSGMGLAGSTDTQYF	TGTGCCAGCAGTGGGATGGGCCTAGCGGGTTCCACAGATACGCAGTATTTT
NA	15	NA	TRBV5-4	TRBJ1-1	CASSSGVVMNTEAFF	TGTGCCAGCAGCTCGGGTGTGGTCATGAACACTGAAGCTTTCTTT
TRBD1	13	NA	TRBV6-5	TRBJ2-5	CASRGTGEETQYF	TGTGCCAGCAGGGGGACAGGGGAAGAGACCCAGTACTTC
TRBD2	15	NA	TRBV7-2	TRBJ2-7	CASSFGAGGGYEQYF	TGTGCCAGCAGCTTCGGCGCGGGGGGCGGCTACGAGCAGTACTTC
TRBD1	14	NA	TRBV28	TRBJ1-2	CASSLGTGSHGYTF	TGTGCCAGCAGTTTAGGGACAGGGTCCCATGGCTACACCTTC
NA	11	NA	TRBV5-1	TRBJ2-4	CASSLEDIQYF	TGCGCCAGCAGCCTCGAGGACATTCAGTACTTC
NA	13	NA	TRBV27	TRBJ2-5	CASSSSGSRGQYF	TGTGCCAGCAGTTCCTCGGGGAGCAGGGGCCAGTACTTC
NA	17	NA	TRBV28	TRBJ1-4	CASSQGGQSLPAEKLFF	TGTGCCAGCAGCCAAGGGGGACAATCCTTACCGGCGGAAAAACTGTTTTTT
NA	13	once	TRBV12-5	TRBJ2-3	CASGLVQADTQYF	TGTGCTAGTGGTTTGGTACAGGCAGATACGCAGTATTTT
TRBD1	14	NA	TRBV27	TRBJ2-5	CASSVGQGEETQYF	TGTGCCAGCAGTGTAGGACAGGGGGAGGAGACCCAGTACTTC
NA	16	NA	TRBV6-1	TRBJ1-5	CASSEAFRGGRQPQHF	TGTGCCAGCAGTGAAGCCTTCAGAGGAGGAAGACAGCCCCAGCATTTT
TRBD2	16	NA	TRBV4-1	TRBJ2-7	CASSQDVTSGIYEQYF	TGCGCCAGCAGCCAAGACGTGACTAGCGGGATCTACGAGCAGTACTTC
TRBD1	16	NA	TRBV6-2/TRBV6-3	TRBJ2-3	CASSWAPGQAGDTQYF	TGTGCCAGCAGTTGGGCCCCGGGACAGGCCGGAGATACGCAGTATTTT
TRBD1	19	NA	TRBV28	TRBJ1-1	CASTPGTLPGGEGDTEAFF	TGTGCCAGCACCCCTGGTACCCTTCCAGGGGGAGAGGGGGACACTGAAGCTTTCTTT
TRBD1	17	NA	TRBV7-9	TRBJ1-5	CASSPRSGDSYNQPQHF	TGTGCCAGCAGCCCCCGATCCGGGGACAGCTACAATCAGCCCCAGCATTTT